This TCR beta chain was identified during a study of OX40 agonist ivuxolimab in advanced cancers. The overall study: With a range of roughly 20 to 85, age averaged about 58 years, and around 83% were male.

This clone was seen a single time. Using immunoSEQ multiplex PCR, the repertoire was profiled, and TCRdb retains in-frame clones only, with some absent. The data contain about 33,000 clones, about three quarters of them singletons. The sequencing used CD4+ or CD8+ T cells sorted from blood, collected in a trial of the OX40 agonist ivuxolimab. This sequence was found in an adult with an advanced solid tumor such as melanoma, head and neck, liver or kidney cancer.

CDR3 region: CASSLPYSGNTIYF. The CDR3 DNA reads as TGTGCCAGCAGCTTGCCATACTCTGGAAACACCATATATTTT. The gene calls are TRBV5-8 and TRBJ1-3; no reliable D call. Germline V gives CDR1 SGHTS, CDR2 YDEGEE. Trimming cost V 1 base and J 0 bases, with 5 bases left between them. CDR3 length: 14 amino acids.